The 25 T cell receptor beta chains reported below all come from one sample, sequenced in a study of blood T cell repertoires in COVID-19. Produced via immunoSEQ multiplex PCR; TCRdb's table is partial and in-frame only. The table includes around 300,000 clones, 75% to 90% detected once. The sequenced sample consisted of PBMCs or T cells enriched from blood (not recorded which). The receptors were gathered from a man aged 25-45 years who had recovered from COVID-19.

The genes are TRBV7-8 and TRBJ1-2, with unresolved D. The germline CDR1 and CDR2 sequences are SGHVS and FQNEAQ. V gave up 1 base and J gave up 1 base, with 10 bases separating them. The CDR3 runs 15 residues. The CDR3 protein is CASSLGARLNYGYTF. CDR3 in DNA: TGTGCCAGCAGCTTAGGCGCCCGCCTTAACTATGGCTACACCTTC.

The chain carries TRBV5-1 and TRBJ2-2, with a possible D match to TRBD1 (6 bases). CDR3 length: 13 residues. Trimming removed 4 bases at V and 6 bases at J, with 10 bases between. CDR1 and CDR2 (germline): SGHRS, YFSETQ. CDR3 residues: CASSHGTPGELFF. The CDR3 nucleotides are TGCGCCAGCAGCCACGGGACACCCGGGGAGCTGTTTTTT.

V and J are TRBV10-1 and TRBJ2-3; possible D gene TRBD1, 6 bases. This CDR3 contains 15 residues. Trimming shortened V by 6 bases and J by 4 bases, and 17 bases separated the two germline ends. In germline, CDR1 is WNHNN, CDR2 SYGVQD (reference sequence). The CDR3 DNA reads as TGCGCCAGCAGGGAGACTGCAGGGGCTTCAGATACGCAGTATTTT. Translated, it gives CASRETAGASDTQYF.

The J gene is TRBJ2-1, the V gene TRBV11-1; possibly TRBD1 for D (5 bases). The germline V gene encodes CDR1 SGHAT and CDR2 FQDESV (reference sequence). The CDR3 contains 12 residues. V was cut by 5 bases and J by 7 bases, with 9 bases left in between. CDR3 DNA sequence: TGTGCCAGCAGCCCACAGGTAAATGAGCAGTTCTTC. This sequence encodes CASSPQVNEQFF.

The rearrangement uses TRBV5-4 and TRBJ2-7; TRBD1 matches 9 bases. Per the germline V gene, CDR1 is SGHNT and CDR2 is YYREEE (reference sequence). Trimming cost V 4 bases and J 3 bases; bases outside gene matches: 11. The CDR3 runs 16 residues. For the CDR3, the DNA is TGTGCCAGCAGCCCTCCCCCCGGGACAGGGATCTACGAGCAGTACTTC. The encoded protein is CASSPPPGTGIYEQYF.

A note on this clone: Within the sample, other DNA sequences also encode this same CDR3. The V and J genes are TRBV4-1 and TRBJ2-3; 10 positions agree with TRBD2. Germline CDR1 and CDR2: MGHRA and YSYEKL. Germline trimming cut 1 base from V and 1 base from J; bases unmatched to any gene: 5. CDR3 length equals 17 residues. DNA for the CDR3: TGCGCCAGCAGCCAAGGATTAGCGGGGGGACGCACAGATACGCAGTATTTT. Translating gives CASSQGLAGGRTDTQYF.

J is TRBJ1-2 and V is TRBV10-3; D gene unclear. The CDR3 has 14 amino acids. Germline CDR1 and CDR2: ENHRY and SYGVKD. Trimming removed 0 bases at V and 8 bases at J, with 13 bases between. This CDR3 is CAISESGEAKGYTF. The DNA for the CDR3 is TGTGCCATCAGTGAGTCCGGGGAAGCGAAAGGCTACACCTTC.

This clone was picked up one time. V gene TRBV9 combines with J gene TRBJ2-7, with 7 bases matching TRBD1. The V gene's germline CDR1 is SGDLS and CDR2 YYNGEE. This CDR3 is 15 amino acids long. The V and J ends lost 0 bases and 2 bases, in that order; junction bases with no gene match: 5. The CDR3 bases are TGTGCCAGCAGCGTAGCTGGACAGGTTCCCTACGAGCAGTACTTC. Translated: CASSVAGQVPYEQYF.

The chain has TRBV4-1 and TRBJ1-5; 9 positions agree with TRBD1. Germline V gene sequence: CDR1 MGHRA, CDR2 YSYEKL. This CDR3 has 17 residues. Trimming at V came to 8 bases and at J to 4 bases, leaving 15 bases not matched to a gene. CDR3 bases: TGCGCCAGCGGGGAAATCGGACAGGGGTATGGAAATCAGCCCCAGCATTTT. Translating gives CASGEIGQGYGNQPQHF.

The gene calls are TRBV11-2 and TRBJ2-7; 9 bases line up with TRBD1. Germline loops: CDR1 SGHAT, CDR2 FQNNGV. The CDR3 totals 15 residues. Germline trimming cut 7 bases from V and 5 bases from J; bases unmatched to any gene: 12. The DNA for the CDR3 is TGTGCCAGCACCCTTAGGGGGACAGGGCGTGACGAGCAGTACTTC. Translation: CASTLRGTGRDEQYF.

This clone was seen a handful of times. The rearrangement uses TRBV7-8 and TRBJ1-1, with a weak D call TRBD1 (6 bases). Germline CDR1 is SGHVS and CDR2 is FQNEAQ. The CDR3 loop spans 16 amino acids. Trimming took 5 bases from V and 5 from J, leaving 21 bases between them. This CDR3 is CASSPRLGRGRTEAFF. Written as DNA, the CDR3 is TGTGCCAGCAGCCCACGGTTGGGCAGGGGAAGGACTGAAGCTTTCTTT.

The CDR3 reads CAGQTSEGTDTQYF. The CDR3 DNA sequence: TGTGCCGGGCAAACTAGCGAGGGAACAGATACGCAGTATTTT. The chain carries TRBV6-5 and TRBJ2-3; TRBD2 matches 7 bases. Germline trimming cut 11 bases from V and 3 bases from J; bases unmatched to any gene: 11. The CDR3 length is 14 residues. Germline CDR1 and CDR2: MNHEY and SVGAGI.

The V call is TRBV7-2, the J call TRBJ2-7, with D possibly being TRBD2 (5 bases). From germline, CDR1 is SGHTA and CDR2 FQGNSA. Trimming took 1 base from V and 5 from J, leaving 12 bases between them. The CDR3 is 14 residues long. Here the CDR3 DNA reads TGTGCCAGCAGCTTAGACCCTACTAGGAACGAGCAGTACTTC. It codes for CASSLDPTRNEQYF.

V and J are TRBV19 and TRBJ1-2; 7 positions match TRBD1. The CDR3 is made up of 16 amino acids. From germline, CDR1 is LNHDA and CDR2 SQIVND (reference sequence). J lost 4 bases, V lost 3 bases, and 11 bases had no gene match. CDR3 nucleotide sequence: TGTGCCAGTAGTATGCCCGGGACAGTGGGGGGCTATGGCTACACCTTC. It yields the protein CASSMPGTVGGYGYTF.

The rearrangement joins TRBV20-1 to TRBJ1-4, with D hard to call. V was trimmed by 7 bases and J by 14 bases, leaving 17 bases between them. The germline V gene has CDR1 DFQATT and CDR2 SNEGSKA (reference sequence). The CDR3 runs to 11 residues. CDR3 DNA sequence: TGCAGTGTCAGAACCCCCCCCGGGCTGTTTTTT. This encodes CSVRTPPGLFF.

This rearrangement joins TRBV9 to TRBJ1-6, with D perhaps TRBD1 (6 bases). The CDR3 extends over 14 amino acids. Germline loops: CDR1 SGDLS, CDR2 YYNGEE. With 3 bases removed from V and 7 bases from J, the gap between germline ends came to 11 bases. The CDR3, as DNA: TGTGCCAGCAGCGGGGACACCGGGAATTCACCCCTCCACTTT. This sequence encodes CASSGDTGNSPLHF.

The genes are TRBV15 and TRBJ2-3; tentative D call: TRBD1 (6 bases). CDR1 is LNHNV and CDR2 is YYDKDF in the germline V gene (reference sequence). CDR3 length equals 19 residues. Trimming removed 0 bases at V and 1 base at J, with 20 bases between. DNA for the CDR3: TGTGCCACCAGCAGAGAGGGGCCCGGACAGACCCTCGGCACAGATACGCAGTATTTT. Translated: CATSREGPGQTLGTDTQYF.

The rearrangement uses TRBV7-9 and TRBJ1-6; D uncertain. Trimming took 2 bases from V and 11 from J, leaving 16 bases between them. The CDR3 contains 15 residues. The germline V gene has CDR1 SEHNR and CDR2 FQNEAQ (reference sequence). For the CDR3, the DNA is TGTGCCAGCAGCTTAAGGGCAGGAACGGGAGCACCCCTCCACTTT. Translating gives CASSLRAGTGAPLHF.

The chain links TRBV2 to TRBJ2-3; 11 nucleotides line up with TRBD2. The CDR3 runs to 14 residues. Losses at the gene ends were 8 bases for V and 1 base for J; bases not matched to a gene: 2. The germline V gene has CDR1 SNHLY and CDR2 FYNNEI. Here the CDR3 DNA reads TGTGCCAGCTCGACTAGCGGGGGCACAGATACGCAGTATTTT. Its protein is CASSTSGGTDTQYF.

The CDR3 sequence: CASSQGLAREVGDTQYF. CDR3 DNA sequence: TGCGCCAGCAGCCAAGGTCTAGCCCGGGAGGTAGGAGATACGCAGTATTTT. The rearrangement joins TRBV4-1 to TRBJ2-3; 7 nucleotides match TRBD2. The CDR3 runs to 17 residues. V shed 1 base, J shed 5 bases, and the junction held 12 bases outside the gene matches. CDR1 and CDR2 from the germline V gene are MGHRA and YSYEKL.

The genes are TRBV7-9 and TRBJ1-6; TRBD1 matches at 7 bases. Per germline, CDR1 SEHNR and CDR2 FQNEAQ (reference sequence). V trimming: 5 bases; J trimming: 14 bases; junction bases outside the gene matches: 15. The CDR3 is made up of 15 amino acids. The CDR3 DNA follows: TGTGCCAGCAGCGGAACGGACAGGCCCTGGGATTCCCTCCACTTT. The encoded protein is CASSGTDRPWDSLHF. The full variable domain, its missing parts supplied by reference TRBV7-9 and TRBJ1-6, is DTGVSQNPRHKITKRGQNVTFRCDPISEHNRLYWYRQTLGQGPEFLTYFQNEAQLEKSRLLSDRFSAERPKGSFSTLEIQRTEQGDSAMYLCASSGTDRPWDSLHFGNGTRLTVT.

This clone was recorded a few times. The rearrangement links TRBV11-3 to TRBJ2-7; TRBD2 aligns across 8 bases. V lost 2 bases, J lost 0 bases, and 6 bases stayed unmatched. Germline V lookup: CDR1 SGHNT, CDR2 YENEEA. The CDR3 totals 16 residues. The CDR3 sequence: CASSLRGGQPSYEQYF. As DNA, the CDR3 is TGTGCCAGCAGCTTACGCGGGGGGCAACCCTCCTACGAGCAGTACTTC.

The rearrangement uses TRBV2 and TRBJ1-1, with TRBD1 matching over 9 bases. Trimming cost V 7 bases and J 4 bases; bases outside gene matches: 7. Germline loops: CDR1 SNHLY, CDR2 FYNNEI. There are 14 residues in the CDR3. The CDR3 loop is CASTKQGAGTEAFF. The CDR3 DNA reads as TGTGCCAGCACTAAACAGGGGGCGGGCACTGAAGCTTTCTTT.

This chain connects TRBV28 to TRBJ2-5; TRBD1 matches 10 bases. The CDR3 loop spans 16 amino acids. J was trimmed by 1 base and V by 6 bases; bases with no gene match: 8. The germline CDR1 and CDR2 sequences are MDHEN and SYDVKM. The CDR3 region is CASRIPGTGAQETQYF. The CDR3 nucleotides read TGTGCCAGCAGAATCCCCGGGACAGGGGCCCAAGAGACCCAGTACTTC.

CDR3 bases: TGTGCCAGCAGTCCGCGGGGCGGTAGCAATCAGCCCCAGCATTTT. This gives the protein CASSPRGGSNQPQHF. The gene calls are TRBV6-5 and TRBJ1-5, with D tentatively TRBD1 (5 bases). This CDR3 has 15 amino acids. Germline V CDR1 and CDR2: MNHEY, SVGAGI. V lost 5 bases, J lost 0 bases, and 11 bases lay in between.